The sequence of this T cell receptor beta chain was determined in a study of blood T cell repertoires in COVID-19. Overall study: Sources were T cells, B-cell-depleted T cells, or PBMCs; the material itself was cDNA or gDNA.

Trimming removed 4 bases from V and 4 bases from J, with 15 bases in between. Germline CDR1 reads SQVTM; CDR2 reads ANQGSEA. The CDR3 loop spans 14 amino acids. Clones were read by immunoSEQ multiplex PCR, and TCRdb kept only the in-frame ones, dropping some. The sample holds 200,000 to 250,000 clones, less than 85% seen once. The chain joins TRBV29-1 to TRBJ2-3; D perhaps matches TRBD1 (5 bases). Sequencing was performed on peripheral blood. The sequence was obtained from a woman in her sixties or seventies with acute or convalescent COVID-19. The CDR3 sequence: CSVGIQGTADTQYF. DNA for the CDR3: TGCAGCGTTGGGATCCAGGGAACGGCAGATACGCAGTATTTT.